These T cell receptor beta chains were read from a single sample in a study of CD8 T cells in ankylosing spondylitis. One entry per CDR3 protein, called by TCRdb with MiXCR from the 5' RACE reads. The data contain around 770,000 distinct CDR3 sequences, 12% of them singletons. Sequencing was done on a sample of blood, either unsorted or a sorted T cell fraction (not recorded which). The receptor set was obtained from a male donor with ankylosing spondylitis. Each CDR3 is given with its conserved first and last residue. The D gene is left open where the match is weak. Where a row states a size, it is once, few, many or the class of an expanded clone; other rows omit it.

j_call clone_size v_call d_call cdr3_aa cdr3_nt
TRBJ1-1 many TRBV5-1 NA CASSQDSYEAFF TGCGCCAGCAGCCAAGACAGCTACGAAGCTTTCTTT
TRBJ1-4 many TRBV10-3 TRBD1 CAISGDRFGEKLFF TGTGCCATCAGTGGGGACAGGTTCGGTGAAAAACTGTTTTTT
TRBJ2-6 NA TRBV4-3 TRBD1 CASSPWTGLSSGANVLTF TGCGCCAGCAGCCCCTGGACAGGACTGAGCTCTGGGGCCAACGTCCTGACTTTC
TRBJ2-3 NA TRBV18 NA CASSQIGQTYTDTQYF TGTGCCAGCTCACAAATCGGACAGACATACACAGATACGCAGTATTTT
TRBJ1-1 few TRBV5-1 TRBD1 CASSLEGTGGREAFF TGCGCCAGCAGCTTGGAGGGGACAGGGGGTCGTGAAGCTTTCTTT
TRBJ2-7 few TRBV20-1 TRBD2 CSARAPGGSYEQYF TGCAGTGCTAGAGCCCCGGGAGGCTCCTACGAGCAGTACTTC
TRBJ2-5 NA TRBV2 NA CASSRSNTQETQYF TGTGCCAGCTCACGGTCGAACACCCAAGAGACCCAGTACTTC
TRBJ1-4 NA TRBV5-6 NA CASSLGVFFGEKLFF TGTGCCAGCAGCTTGGGGGTCTTCTTTGGGGAAAAACTGTTTTTT
TRBJ2-5 many TRBV20-1 NA CSASKALQETQYF TGCAGTGCTAGTAAAGCTTTACAAGAGACCCAGTACTTC
TRBJ1-1 many TRBV12-3/TRBV12-4 NA CASSYTGEAFF TGTGCCAGCAGTTATACGGGGGAAGCTTTCTTT
TRBJ1-5 many TRBV12-3/TRBV12-4 NA CASSLDINQPQHF TGTGCCAGCAGTTTGGATATCAATCAGCCCCAGCATTTT
TRBJ2-1 NA TRBV20-1 TRBD2 CSAGRSSGSPYNEQFF TGCAGTGCTGGACGGTCGAGCGGGAGTCCCTACAATGAGCAGTTCTTC
TRBJ1-2 few TRBV20-1 NA CSARDGGAYGYTF TGCAGTGCTAGAGATGGGGGGGCCTATGGCTACACCTTC
TRBJ2-7 few TRBV20-1 NA CSAKQPHVFTAYEQYF TGCAGTGCTAAACAACCCCACGTATTCACAGCCTACGAGCAGTACTTC
TRBJ1-1 few TRBV30 NA CAWSPTGQAFF TGTGCCTGGAGCCCCACAGGGCAAGCTTTCTTT
TRBJ1-4 few TRBV7-9 NA CASSLGGSLNEKLFF TGTGCCAGCAGCTTGGGGGGGTCGCTAAATGAAAAACTGTTTTTT
TRBJ2-7 many TRBV29-1 NA CSARVSYEQYF TGCAGCGCGCGGGTCTCCTACGAGCAGTACTTC
TRBJ2-3 NA TRBV29-1 NA CTVGRPSTDTQYF TGCACCGTTGGGAGACCCTCCACAGATACGCAGTATTTT
TRBJ2-7 NA TRBV7-9 NA CASSLAIAADEQYF TGTGCCAGCAGCTTAGCGATCGCGGCCGACGAGCAGTACTTC
TRBJ2-7 NA TRBV29-1 NA CSVGRDSDSYEQYF TGCAGCGTGGGGAGGGACAGTGACTCCTACGAGCAGTACTTC
TRBJ1-1 NA TRBV28 NA CASSPPGEGAFF TGTGCCAGCAGTCCCCCCGGCGAGGGAGCTTTCTTT
TRBJ2-5 NA TRBV20-1 TRBD2 CSARGVAGGETQYF TGCAGTGCTAGAGGGGTAGCGGGAGGAGAGACCCAGTACTTC
TRBJ2-7 few TRBV20-1 NA CSAPLRGVGYEQYF TGCAGTGCCCCCCTGAGGGGTGTCGGCTACGAGCAGTACTTC
TRBJ1-2 many TRBV5-1 NA CASSPGAGANYGYTF TGCGCCAGCAGCCCCGGGGCAGGAGCTAACTATGGCTACACCTTC
TRBJ2-3 many TRBV20-1 TRBD2 CSARGGTSVSTDTQYF TGCAGTGCTAGAGGGGGAACTAGCGTTAGCACAGATACGCAGTATTTT
TRBJ2-5 NA TRBV10-3 TRBD1 CAISESKGDRAVETQYF TGTGCCATCAGTGAGTCGAAGGGGGACAGGGCGGTAGAGACCCAGTACTTC
TRBJ2-5 NA TRBV7-2 TRBD2 CASSLLAGVGTQYF TGTGCCAGCAGCTTACTGGCGGGGGTGGGGACCCAGTACTTC
TRBJ1-2 many TRBV20-1 NA CSALAPGAYGYTF TGCAGTGCCCTTGCCCCGGGGGCGTATGGCTACACCTTC
TRBJ1-1 NA TRBV11-2 NA CASCQMNTEAFF TGTGCCAGCTGTCAGATGAACACTGAAGCTTTCTTT
TRBJ2-5 NA TRBV5-1 TRBD2 CASSLVAGPVGTQYF TGCGCCAGCAGCTTGGTAGCGGGACCCGTTGGGACCCAGTACTTC
TRBJ2-3 once TRBV29-1 TRBD1 CSVPQWGTGWDTQDF TGCAGCGTTCCTCAGTGGGGGACAGGTTGGGATACGCAGGATTTT
TRBJ2-5 NA TRBV7-2 NA CASSLGSGKETQYF TGTGCCAGCAGCTTAGGTAGCGGTAAAGAGACCCAGTACTTC
TRBJ2-7 NA TRBV3-1 NA CASSQDSTAEQYF TGTGCCAGCAGCCAAGATTCTACTGCCGAGCAGTACTTC
TRBJ2-2 few TRBV7-2 NA CASSQRPGELFF TGTGCCAGCAGCCAGAGACCCGGGGAGCTGTTTTTT
TRBJ1-6 NA TRBV6-6 NA CASSPGTDYPLHF TGTGCCAGCAGTCCCGGGACGGACTATCCCCTCCACTTT
TRBJ2-1 NA TRBV10-2 NA CASSARQAHYNEQFF TGCGCCAGCAGTGCGAGACAGGCCCACTACAATGAGCAGTTCTTC
TRBJ2-1 NA TRBV19 NA CASGRVAVWSYNEQFF TGTGCCAGTGGTAGGGTAGCAGTGTGGTCCTACAATGAGCAGTTCTTC
TRBJ1-1 NA TRBV5-1 NA CASSREGRDGAEAFF TGCGCCAGCAGCCGGGAGGGCAGGGATGGTGCTGAAGCTTTCTTT
TRBJ2-1 few TRBV27 TRBD1 CASSQTDRGYNEQFF TGTGCCAGCAGTCAAACGGACAGGGGGTACAATGAGCAGTTCTTC
TRBJ2-1 NA TRBV30 TRBD1 CAWSPPGQGAYNEQFF TGTGCCTGGAGTCCTCCGGGACAGGGGGCCTACAATGAGCAGTTCTTC
TRBJ1-1 few TRBV7-9 NA CASSISLQVDTEAFF TGTGCCAGCAGCATAAGTCTACAGGTGGACACTGAAGCTTTCTTT
TRBJ1-1 few TRBV12-3/TRBV12-4 NA CASSGGAYTEAFF TGTGCCAGCAGTGGGGGGGCGTACACTGAAGCTTTCTTT
TRBJ1-2 many TRBV29-1 NA CSTGLDYGYTF TGCAGCACTGGCTTGGACTATGGCTACACCTTC
TRBJ2-7 NA TRBV2 TRBD1 CASSRTGQGEQYF TGTGCCAGCAGTCGAACCGGACAGGGGGAGCAGTACTTC
TRBJ1-2 few TRBV7-9 NA CASNPRGAGYTF TGTGCCAGCAACCCTCGCGGGGCAGGCTACACCTTC
TRBJ1-5 few TRBV4-1 NA CASSQGEGQPQHF TGCGCCAGCAGCCAAGGGGAAGGTCAGCCCCAGCATTTT
TRBJ2-2 many TRBV10-3 NA CAISERQGQSLGIKSGGELFF TGTGCCATCAGTGAGAGGCAAGGACAGTCTCTGGGCATCAAGTCCGGCGGGGAGCTGTTTTTT
TRBJ1-1 NA TRBV10-3 NA CAISESGPPEAFF TGTGCCATCAGTGAGTCGGGACCCCCTGAAGCTTTCTTT
TRBJ1-1 many TRBV6-5 NA CASSYLRGRGTEAFF TGTGCCAGCAGTTACTTACGGGGCCGGGGCACTGAAGCTTTCTTT
TRBJ2-1 few TRBV20-1 TRBD2 CSAIPGLVANEQFF TGCAGTGCTATCCCGGGACTAGTAGCCAATGAGCAGTTCTTC
TRBJ2-7 NA TRBV6-2/TRBV6-3 NA CASSYGRGRSYEQYF TGTGCCAGCAGTTACGGGCGGGGACGGTCCTACGAGCAGTACTTC
TRBJ2-3 few TRBV28 NA CASRRGGTSADTQYF TGTGCCAGCAGAAGGGGGGGCACTAGCGCAGATACGCAGTATTTT
TRBJ2-1 NA TRBV2 NA CASSEGRIGEQFF TGTGCCAGCAGTGAAGGTCGAATAGGTGAGCAGTTCTTC
TRBJ2-7 NA TRBV10-3 TRBD2 CAISESTGGSYEQYF TGTGCCATCAGTGAGTCCACGGGGGGCTCCTACGAGCAGTACTTC
TRBJ1-2 NA TRBV29-1 TRBD1 CSAWTGGYGYTF TGCAGCGCGTGGACAGGGGGCTATGGCTACACCTTC